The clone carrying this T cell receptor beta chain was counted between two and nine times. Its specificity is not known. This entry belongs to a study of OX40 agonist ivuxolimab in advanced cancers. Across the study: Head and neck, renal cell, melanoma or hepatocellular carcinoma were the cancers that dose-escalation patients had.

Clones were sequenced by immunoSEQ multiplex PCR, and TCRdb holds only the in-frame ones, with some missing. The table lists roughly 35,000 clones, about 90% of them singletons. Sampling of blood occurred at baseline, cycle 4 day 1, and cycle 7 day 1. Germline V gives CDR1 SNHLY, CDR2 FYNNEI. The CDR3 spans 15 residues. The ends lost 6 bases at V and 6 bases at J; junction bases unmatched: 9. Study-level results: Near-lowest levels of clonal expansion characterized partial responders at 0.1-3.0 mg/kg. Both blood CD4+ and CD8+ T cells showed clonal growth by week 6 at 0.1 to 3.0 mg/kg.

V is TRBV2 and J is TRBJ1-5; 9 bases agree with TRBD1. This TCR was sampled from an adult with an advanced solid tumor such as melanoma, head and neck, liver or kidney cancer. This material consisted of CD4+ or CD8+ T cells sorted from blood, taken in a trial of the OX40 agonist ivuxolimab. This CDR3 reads CASRLGQGLLQPQHF. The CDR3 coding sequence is TGTGCCAGCAGGTTGGGACAGGGTCTTCTTCAGCCCCAGCATTTT.